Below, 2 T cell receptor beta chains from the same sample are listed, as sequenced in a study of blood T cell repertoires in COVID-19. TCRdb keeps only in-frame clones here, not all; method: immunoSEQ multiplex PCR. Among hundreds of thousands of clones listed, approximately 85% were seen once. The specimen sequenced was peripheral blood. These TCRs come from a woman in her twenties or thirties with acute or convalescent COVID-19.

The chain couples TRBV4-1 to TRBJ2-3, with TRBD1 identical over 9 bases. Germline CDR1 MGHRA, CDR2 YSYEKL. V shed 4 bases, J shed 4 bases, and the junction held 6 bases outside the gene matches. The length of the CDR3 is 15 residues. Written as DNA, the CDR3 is TGCGCCAGCAGCCCGGGACAGGGAGGCTCAGATACGCAGTATTTT. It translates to CASSPGQGGSDTQYF.

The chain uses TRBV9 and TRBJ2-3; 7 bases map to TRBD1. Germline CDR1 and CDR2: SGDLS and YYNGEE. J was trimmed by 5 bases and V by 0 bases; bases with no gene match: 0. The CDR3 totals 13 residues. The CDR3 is CASSVDRGDTQYF. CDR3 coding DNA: TGTGCCAGCAGCGTAGACAGGGGAGATACGCAGTATTTT.